A selection of T cell receptor beta chains follows, all from one sample in a study of shared clonotypes between healthy human individuals. Measured with immunoSEQ multiplex PCR; TCRdb has only the in-frame clones, and not every one. Of around 2.1 million clones in the sample, 85% to 95% were seen once. The specimen was naive CD8+ T cells from PBMCs. The receptors come from a man between 18 and 29 years old in good health. Some clones in this sample may be carry-over from other donors' samples. Each CDR3 is given with its conserved first and last residue. D genes are given only for firm matches. The listing skips clone size in some rows; elsewhere it reads once, few, many or a size class.

CDR3nt,CDR3aa,j_gene,abundance,d_gene,v_gene
TGTGCCAGCAGCTCTGACAGGGGGCGAATTGAAGCTTTCTTT,CASSSDRGRIEAFF,TRBJ1-1,-,TRBD1,TRBV5-6
TGTGCCAGCAGTTTGGCTTTACCGGAAGAGACCCAGTACTTC,CASSLALPEETQYF,TRBJ2-5,once,-,TRBV27
TGTGCCTGGAGTTTGGGGACTCAGCCCCAGCATTTT,CAWSLGTQPQHF,TRBJ1-5,-,-,TRBV30
TGTGCCAGCATCGGACTAGCTGTCGGCACCGGGGAGCTGTTTTTT,CASIGLAVGTGELFF,TRBJ2-2,once,TRBD2,TRBV2
TGTGCCATCGGGGGTGCCTACAATGAGCAGTTCTTC,CAIGGAYNEQFF,TRBJ2-1,-,-,TRBV14
TGTGCCAGCAGCCTAGGGCATCCTGGAAACACCATATATTTT,CASSLGHPGNTIYF,TRBJ1-3,-,-,TRBV7-9
TGCAGCGTACGGGACAGGGGGCAGGCAGATACGCAGTATTTT,CSVRDRGQADTQYF,TRBJ2-3,once,TRBD1,TRBV29-1
TGTGCCAGCAGCGTAGATGGCAGCCATAACTATGGCTACACCTTC,CASSVDGSHNYGYTF,TRBJ1-2,-,-,TRBV9
TGTGCCAGCAGCCCGGTGAGGGGGCACACTGAAGCTTTCTTT,CASSPVRGHTEAFF,TRBJ1-1,-,TRBD1,TRBV7-8
TGTGCCAGCACCGGGCGGAACACCGGGGAGCTGTTTTTT,CASTGRNTGELFF,TRBJ2-2,-,-,TRBV6-1
TGTGCCAGCAGCGGAGATGGATTGGGCACAGATACGCAGTATTTT,CASSGDGLGTDTQYF,TRBJ2-3,-,-,TRBV9
TGTGCCAGCGGAGGAGAAAAACTGTTTTTT,CASGGEKLFF,TRBJ1-4,-,-,TRBV9
TGTGCCACCAGCAGAGTAGGAGGGGCAGAGGGCGGGAACTATGGCTACACCTTC,CATSRVGGAEGGNYGYTF,TRBJ1-2,-,-,TRBV15
TGTGCCAGCAGTGGTCGGATAGTACCGTCCCATTTTGGAAACACCATATATTTT,CASSGRIVPSHFGNTIYF,TRBJ1-3,-,-,TRBV2
TGTGCCAGCAGTTTTAGCTACAATGAGCAGTTCTTC,CASSFSYNEQFF,TRBJ2-1,few,-,TRBV28
TGTGCCAGCAGTTCTCGGGGGGTCTTATCGAACACCGGGGAGCTGTTTTTT,CASSSRGVLSNTGELFF,TRBJ2-2,-,TRBD2,TRBV28
TGTGCCAGCAGCGCGGGGCTAGCTCAAACTATTGGAAACACAGATACGCAGTATTTT,CASSAGLAQTIGNTDTQYF,TRBJ2-3,once,-,TRBV9
TGTGCCAGCAGCTTCAGGGGGCGTCCGAACACTGAAGCTTTCTTT,CASSFRGRPNTEAFF,TRBJ1-1,few,TRBD1,TRBV7-8
TGTGCCAGCAGCGCCGGACGGGAGCAGTACTTC,CASSAGREQYF,TRBJ2-7,once,-,TRBV9
TGTGCCAGCAGTTATGAGGGGCAGTATGGCTACACCTTC,CASSYEGQYGYTF,TRBJ1-2,-,-,TRBV6-5
TGCGCCAGCAGCTTGTTCGTGCCCTCCACGAAGAACACCGGGGAGCTGTTTTTT,CASSLFVPSTKNTGELFF,TRBJ2-2,-,-,TRBV5-1
TGTGCCAGCAGTTTATGGGGGGACAGGGGAAGTGAGCAGTTCTTC,CASSLWGDRGSEQFF,TRBJ2-1,-,TRBD1,TRBV28
TGTGCCAGCAGCCCCCCGAGACAGGGGGCCTCGGACGGCTACACCTTC,CASSPPRQGASDGYTF,TRBJ1-2,-,TRBD1,TRBV7-3
TGTGCCAGCAGTGACAGGGGACGTTACAATGAGCAGTTCTTC,CASSDRGRYNEQFF,TRBJ2-1,-,TRBD1,TRBV27
TGTGCCAGCAGCAAGCCTTTCGACAGCCATCAGCCCCAGCATTTT,CASSKPFDSHQPQHF,TRBJ1-5,-,-,TRBV21-1
TGTGCCAGCAGCTTAGGCTACCGGTCCGTCTTTACCGGGGAGCTGTTTTTT,CASSLGYRSVFTGELFF,TRBJ2-2,-,-,TRBV11-2
TGTGCCAGCAAAGGAGGGACAGGGGCCGGGGAGCTGTTTTTT,CASKGGTGAGELFF,TRBJ2-2,-,TRBD1,TRBV5-5
TGTGCCAGCAGTTTAGCGGACAGGACGGGCGAGCAGTACTTC,CASSLADRTGEQYF,TRBJ2-7,-,TRBD1,TRBV28
TGTGCCAGCAGCTTAGGAACAGGCGAAACTTATGGCTACACCTTC,CASSLGTGETYGYTF,TRBJ1-2,-,-,TRBV7-9
TGCGCCAGCTTTCAGGGACAGGGGGCCACTGAAGCTTTCTTT,CASFQGQGATEAFF,TRBJ1-1,-,TRBD1,TRBV4-1
TGTGCCAGCAGTTACTGGGGAGGGCACACCGGGGAGCTGTTTTTT,CASSYWGGHTGELFF,TRBJ2-2,-,TRBD2,TRBV6-5